This TCR beta chain was identified in a study of breast tumors, draining lymph nodes, adjacent tissues. Germline V gene data show CDR1 as DFQATT and CDR2 as SNEGSKA (reference sequence). The germline V and J ends were trimmed by 0 bases and 2 bases, with 14 bases remaining between them. This CDR3 has 15 amino acids. Using its own MiXCR run on the multiplex PCR reads, TCRdb lists one record per CDR3 protein. The table shows over 200,000 distinct CDR3 sequences, with less than 45% occurring only once. General study points: The lymph node origin of tumor T cells was framed as consistent with a hypothesis, not demonstrated.

The sample holds a few counts of this clonotype. Its antigen is as yet unknown. Samples came from axillary lymph nodes draining the breast cancer. The sample comprised axillary lymph node tissue. The chain recombines TRBV20-1 with TRBJ2-7, with D possibly being TRBD1 or TRBD2 (6 bases each). The receptor was isolated from a female donor with breast cancer. Some clones in this sample may be carry-over from other donors' samples. CDR3 region: CSARDHWRDTYEQYF. CDR3 sequence (DNA): TGCAGTGCTAGAGATCATTGGCGGGACACCTACGAGCAGTACTTC.